These 22 T cell receptor beta chains share one sample of origin, sequenced in a study of blood T cell repertoires in COVID-19. The method was immunoSEQ multiplex PCR; TCRdb's version includes in-frame clones alone and lacks a portion of them. The sample has more than 45,000 clones; 65% to 90% are singletons. Sequenced: peripheral blood. All receptors come from a woman of 80 years or more with acute or convalescent COVID-19.

The genes are TRBV4-1 and TRBJ2-5, with 11 bases that match TRBD2. The CDR3 consists of 14 residues. V lost 1 base and J lost 5; bases outside the gene matches: 0. CDR1 is MGHRA, CDR2 YSYEKL, per germline. The CDR3 protein is CASSQGLAGETQYF. CDR3 sequence (DNA): TGCGCCAGCAGCCAAGGACTAGCGGGGGAGACCCAGTACTTC.

V usage is TRBV11-3 and J usage is TRBJ2-1, with 14 positions matching TRBD2. The CDR3 is 16 residues long. V was clipped by 3 bases and J by 8 bases; unmatched bases: 6. CDR1 and CDR2 (germline): SGHNT, YENEEA. The DNA for the CDR3 is TGTGCCAGCAGCTTGGGACTAGCGGGGGACACTGATGAGCAGTTCTTC. Translated, it gives CASSLGLAGDTDEQFF.

V gene TRBV11-2 combines with J gene TRBJ2-4; 14 bases are a match to TRBD2. V dropped 6 bases and J dropped 7; count of bases not matched to a gene: 8. From germline, CDR1 is SGHAT and CDR2 FQNNGV. The CDR3 consists of 16 residues. The CDR3 bases are TGTGCCAGCAGTCCCCTGACTAGCGGGGGGGGGAACATTCAGTACTTC. The encoded protein is CASSPLTSGGGNIQYF.

The chain links TRBV30 to TRBJ2-1; 8 bases agree with TRBD1. The junction had 8 bases not matched to a gene; V was cut back by 3 bases and J by 1 base. CDR1 GTSNPN and CDR2 SVGIG come from the germline V gene (reference sequence). The CDR3 loop spans 16 amino acids. CDR3 loop: CAWRKIRGPSYNEQFF. The CDR3 DNA sequence: TGTGCCTGGAGGAAAATCAGGGGGCCTTCCTACAATGAGCAGTTCTTC.

The chain combines TRBV6-1 with TRBJ2-7; 12 nucleotides match TRBD1. CDR1 is MNHNS and CDR2 is SASEGT in the germline V gene. There are 15 residues in the CDR3. The V gene end was trimmed by 6 bases and the J gene end by 4 bases; junction bases not matched to a gene: 7. CDR3: CASSGRDRGQYEQYF. CDR3 bases: TGTGCCAGCAGCGGCCGGGACAGGGGGCAATACGAGCAGTACTTC.

The chain employs TRBV5-6 and TRBJ2-7; 10 bases align to TRBD2. The CDR3 sequence is 14 residues long. V shed 3 bases, J shed 2 bases, and the junction held 2 bases outside the gene matches. In germline, CDR1 is SGHDT, CDR2 YYEEEE. The CDR3 here is CASSSSGGPYEQYF. The DNA of the CDR3 is TGTGCCAGCAGCTCTAGCGGGGGACCCTACGAGCAGTACTTC.

This chain uses TRBV7-9 with TRBJ2-1, with D maybe TRBD2 (6 bases). The germline V and J ends were trimmed by 4 bases and 16 bases, with 14 bases remaining between them. The CDR3 is made up of 11 amino acids. Germline V CDR1 and CDR2: SEHNR, FQNEAQ (reference sequence). CDR3 bases: TGTGCCAGCAGCTCGGGGGTCTTCGGATTCTTC. Protein: CASSSGVFGFF. The full variable domain, its missing parts supplied by reference TRBV7-9 and TRBJ2-1, is DTGVSQNPRHKITKRGQNVTFRCDPISEHNRLYWYRQTLGQGPEFLTYFQNEAQLEKSRLLSDRFSAERPKGSFSTLEIQRTEQGDSAMYLCASSSGVFGFFGPGTRLTVL.

The genes are TRBV3-1 (or the pseudogene TRBV3-2) and TRBJ2-1, with D unclear. The CDR3 is 13 amino acids. V gave up 2 bases and J gave up 9 bases, with 11 bases separating them. Germline V gene sequence: CDR1 LGHDT, CDR2 YNNKEL (reference sequence). As DNA, the CDR3 is TGTGCCAGCAGCCAACTTTTAACGGGTGAGCAGTTCTTC. Its protein is CASSQLLTGEQFF.

V usage is TRBV5-1 and J usage is TRBJ1-2; D not resolved. CDR3 length equals 12 residues. CDR1 SGHRS and CDR2 YFSETQ come from the germline V gene. V lost 4 bases and J lost 8, with 12 bases in between. The CDR3 loop reads CASSASSGGYTF. As DNA, the CDR3 is TGCGCCAGCAGCGCATCGTCGGGGGGCTACACCTTC.

The chain recombines TRBV28 with TRBJ1-2, with a tentative D call TRBD1 (5 bases). Per the germline V gene, CDR1 is MDHEN and CDR2 is SYDVKM. V lost 6 bases to trimming and J lost 3 bases, with 11 bases between them. The CDR3 runs 13 residues. The CDR3, as DNA: TGTGCCAGCAGCGCAGGGTTGGACTATGGCTACACCTTC. As protein: CASSAGLDYGYTF.

The chain recombines TRBV4-1 with TRBJ2-4, with TRBD1 as a possible D gene (6 bases). CDR3 length: 15 residues. Trimming stripped 5 bases from V and 6 bases from J, with 17 bases between. Germline V gene data show CDR1 as MGHRA and CDR2 as YSYEKL. The CDR3 sequence is CASSEAGTPLNIQYF. In nucleotides, the CDR3 is TGCGCCAGCAGCGAAGCCGGGACACCATTAAACATTCAGTACTTC.

The rearrangement links TRBV6-6 to TRBJ1-5; 7 bases line up with TRBD1. The germline V gene has CDR1 MNHNY and CDR2 SVGAGI (reference sequence). CDR3 length equals 14 residues. Trimming took 7 bases from V and 1 from J; bases not matched to a gene: 4. CDR3 DNA: TGTGCCAGCAAGCTACAGGGGAGCAATCAGCCCCAGCATTTT. Protein: CASKLQGSNQPQHF.

The CDR3 here is CASSPTGLRYTF. CDR3 in DNA: TGTGCCAGCAGCCCAACAGGGCTTCGCTACACCTTC. The rearrangement links TRBV12-3 or TRBV12-4 to TRBJ1-2; the D gene is possibly TRBD1 (6 bases). The germline V and J ends were trimmed by 6 bases and 9 bases, with 14 bases remaining between them. The CDR3 has 12 residues.

J is TRBJ2-3 and V is TRBV6-5, with 9 bases that match TRBD2. The CDR3 loop spans 15 amino acids. Germline values: CDR1 MNHEY, CDR2 SVGAGI. V shed 0 bases, J shed 4 bases, and the junction held 2 bases outside the gene matches. CDR3 residues: CASSYSGLAADTQYF. The CDR3 coding sequence is TGTGCCAGCAGTTACTCGGGACTAGCAGCAGATACGCAGTATTTT.

The table lists this clone with a count of one. The chain has TRBV3-1 (or the pseudogene TRBV3-2) and TRBJ1-3; D might be TRBD1 (5 bases). Germline CDR1 is LGHDT and CDR2 is YNNKEL (reference sequence). The CDR3 consists of 16 residues. V was pared by 2 bases and J by 2 bases, with 13 bases between. CDR3 region: CASSQSTAGPGNTIYF. For the CDR3, the DNA is TGTGCCAGCAGCCAATCGACAGCGGGGCCTGGAAACACCATATATTTT.

This chain joins TRBV4-1 and TRBJ1-2; a possible D gene is TRBD1 (6 bases). The V gene's germline CDR1 is MGHRA and CDR2 YSYEKL. CDR3 length: 15 residues. Trimming stripped 0 bases from V and 5 bases from J, with 13 bases between. In DNA, the CDR3 is TGCGCCAGCAGCCAAGATTTGGCAGGGGTTTATGGCTACACCTTC. Protein sequence: CASSQDLAGVYGYTF.

The V call is TRBV10-2, the J call TRBJ2-5, with TRBD2 matching 8 bases. CDR1 and CDR2 from the germline V gene are WSHSY and SAAADI. J was trimmed by 4 bases and V by 1 base; bases with no gene match: 5. This CDR3 has 15 amino acids. Here the CDR3 DNA reads TGCGCCAGCAGTGAGTTAGCGGGGAAGGGAGAGACCCAGTACTTC. Its translation is CASSELAGKGETQYF.

This clone came up a few times. V and J are TRBV6-5 and TRBJ1-1, with D unclear. Trimming left V 7 bases short and J 3 bases short, with 9 bases between. Germline CDR1 MNHEY, CDR2 SVGAGI. CDR3 length equals 12 residues. Written as DNA, the CDR3 is TGTGCCAGCAACCCGGGGTACACTGAAGCTTTCTTT. This translates into CASNPGYTEAFF.

The V gene is TRBV4-1, the J gene TRBJ1-2; 7 bases match TRBD1. This CDR3 is 14 amino acids long. Trimming at V came to 1 base and at J to 3 bases, leaving 2 bases not matched to a gene. Germline V lookup: CDR1 MGHRA, CDR2 YSYEKL. The CDR3 region has the DNA TGCGCCAGCAGCCAAGCCGGGACAGACTATGGCTACACCTTC. Amino acid sequence: CASSQAGTDYGYTF.

The rearrangement uses TRBV6-4 and TRBJ2-2, with 10 bases that match TRBD2. Trimming cost V 3 bases and J 4 bases; bases outside gene matches: 5. Germline loops: CDR1 MRHNA, CDR2 SNTAGT. The length of the CDR3 is 16 residues. As DNA, the CDR3 is TGTGCCAGCAGTGAGGCTAGCGGGGGCCCCACCGGGGAGCTGTTTTTT. Translation: CASSEASGGPTGELFF.

The V call is TRBV6-6, the J call TRBJ1-1, with TRBD1 as a possible D gene (5 bases). There are 17 residues in the CDR3. The V gene lost 5 bases and the J gene lost 3 bases, with 22 bases spanning the gap. In germline, CDR1 is MNHNY, CDR2 SVGAGI (reference sequence). CDR3 coding DNA: TGTGCCAGCAGTCCCCGTGCGGGGCAGAAAGTATACACTGAAGCTTTCTTT. Protein product: CASSPRAGQKVYTEAFF.

This clone was seen a handful of times. DNA for the CDR3: TGTGCCTGGAGTGGGGGACAGAACACTGAAGCTTTCTTT. Translating gives CAWSGGQNTEAFF. The chain recombines TRBV30 with TRBJ1-1; maybe TRBD1 (6 bases). Germline CDR1 reads GTSNPN; CDR2 reads SVGIG (reference sequence). V lost 1 base and J lost 1, with 7 bases in between. The CDR3 consists of 13 residues.